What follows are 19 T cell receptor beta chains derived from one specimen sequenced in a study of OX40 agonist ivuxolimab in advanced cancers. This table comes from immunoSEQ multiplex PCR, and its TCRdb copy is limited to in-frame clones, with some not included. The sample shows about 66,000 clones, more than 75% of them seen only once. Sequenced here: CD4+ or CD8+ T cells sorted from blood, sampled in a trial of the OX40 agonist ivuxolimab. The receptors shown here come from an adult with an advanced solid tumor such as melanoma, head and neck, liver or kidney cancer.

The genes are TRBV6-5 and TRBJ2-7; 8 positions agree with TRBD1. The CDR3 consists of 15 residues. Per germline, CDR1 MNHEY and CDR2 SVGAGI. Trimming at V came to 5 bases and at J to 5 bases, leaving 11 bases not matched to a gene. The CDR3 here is CASSTPDRGEDEQYF. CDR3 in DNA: TGTGCCAGCAGTACGCCCGACAGGGGCGAAGACGAGCAGTACTTC.

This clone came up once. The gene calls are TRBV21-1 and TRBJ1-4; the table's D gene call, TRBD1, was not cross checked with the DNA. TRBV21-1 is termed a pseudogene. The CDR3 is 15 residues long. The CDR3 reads CASSKARGSNEKLFF. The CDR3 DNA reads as TGTGCCAGCAGCAAAGCCAGGGGATCCAATGAAAAACTGTTTTTT.

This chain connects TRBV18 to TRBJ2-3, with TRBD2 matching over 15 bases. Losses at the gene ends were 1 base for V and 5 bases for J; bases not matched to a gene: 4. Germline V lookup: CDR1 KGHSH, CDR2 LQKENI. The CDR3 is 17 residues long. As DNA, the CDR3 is TGTGCCAGCTCACCACGGGGACTAGCGGGGGGCCAAGATACGCAGTATTTT. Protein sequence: CASSPRGLAGGQDTQYF.

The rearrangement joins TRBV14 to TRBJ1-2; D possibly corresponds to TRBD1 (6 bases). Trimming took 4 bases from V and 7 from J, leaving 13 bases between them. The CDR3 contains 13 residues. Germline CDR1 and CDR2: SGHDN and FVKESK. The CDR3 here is CASSPQGATGYTF. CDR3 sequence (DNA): TGTGCCAGCAGCCCACAGGGAGCGACTGGCTACACCTTC.

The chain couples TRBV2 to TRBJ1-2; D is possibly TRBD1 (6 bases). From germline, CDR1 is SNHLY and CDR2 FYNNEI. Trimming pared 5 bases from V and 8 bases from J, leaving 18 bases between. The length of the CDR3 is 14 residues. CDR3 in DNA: TGTGCCAGCAGTTACGGGACACTCGCGGCGGGCTACACCTTC. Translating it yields CASSYGTLAAGYTF.

CDR3 loop: CASSPKLAGDANTGELFF. DNA of the CDR3: TGTGCCAGCAGCCCCAAACTAGCGGGGGACGCGAACACCGGGGAGCTGTTTTTT. The chain recombines TRBV7-6 with TRBJ2-2, with 11 nucleotides matching TRBD2. This CDR3 has 18 residues. J gave up 0 bases and V 5 bases, and 8 bases lay outside the gene matches. CDR1 and CDR2 from the germline V gene are SGHVS and FNYEAQ.

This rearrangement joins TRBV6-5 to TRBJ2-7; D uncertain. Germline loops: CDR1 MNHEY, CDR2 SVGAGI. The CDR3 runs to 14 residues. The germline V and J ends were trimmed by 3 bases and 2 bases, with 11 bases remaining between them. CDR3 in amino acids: CASSYGNTPYEQYF. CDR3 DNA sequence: TGTGCCAGCAGTTATGGGAATACTCCCTACGAGCAGTACTTC.

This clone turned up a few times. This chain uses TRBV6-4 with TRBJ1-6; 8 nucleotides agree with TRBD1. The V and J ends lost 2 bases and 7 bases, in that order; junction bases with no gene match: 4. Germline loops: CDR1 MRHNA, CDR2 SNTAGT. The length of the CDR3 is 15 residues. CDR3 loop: CASSDQGAGNSPLHF. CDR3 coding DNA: TGTGCCAGCAGTGACCAGGGGGCAGGAAATTCACCCCTCCACTTT.

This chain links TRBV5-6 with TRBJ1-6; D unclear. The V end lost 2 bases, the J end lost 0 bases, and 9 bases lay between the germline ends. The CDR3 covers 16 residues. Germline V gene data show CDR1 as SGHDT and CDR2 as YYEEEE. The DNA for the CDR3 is TGTGCCAGCAGCTTCAACGGCCTCTCCTATAATTCACCCCTCCACTTT. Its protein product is CASSFNGLSYNSPLHF.

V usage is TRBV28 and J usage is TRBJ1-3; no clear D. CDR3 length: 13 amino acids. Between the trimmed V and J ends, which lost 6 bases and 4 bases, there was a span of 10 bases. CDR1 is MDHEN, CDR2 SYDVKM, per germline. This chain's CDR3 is CASSSRQGNTIYF. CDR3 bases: TGTGCCAGCAGCTCCAGGCAAGGAAACACCATATATTTT.

The CDR3: CASSLSRVEGELFF. Here the CDR3 DNA reads TGTGCCAGCAGCTTAAGCAGGGTTGAGGGGGAGCTGTTTTTT. The rearrangement uses TRBV7-9 and TRBJ2-2, with D tentatively TRBD1 (5 bases). The CDR3 extends over 14 amino acids. V dropped 2 bases and J dropped 8 bases, with 12 bases sitting between them. The germline V gene has CDR1 SEHNR and CDR2 FQNEAQ (reference sequence).

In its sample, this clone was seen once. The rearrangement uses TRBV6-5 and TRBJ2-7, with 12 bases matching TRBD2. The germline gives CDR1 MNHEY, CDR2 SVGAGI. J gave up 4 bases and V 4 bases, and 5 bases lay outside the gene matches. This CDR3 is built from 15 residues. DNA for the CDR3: TGTGCCAGCAGTTCCGGTGGACTAGCGGGGTACGAGCAGTACTTC. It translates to CASSSGGLAGYEQYF.

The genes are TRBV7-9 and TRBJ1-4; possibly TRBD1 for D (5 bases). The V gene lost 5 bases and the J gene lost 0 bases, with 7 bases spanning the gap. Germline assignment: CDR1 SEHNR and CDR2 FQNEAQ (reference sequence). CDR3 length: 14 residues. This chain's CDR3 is CASSEGTTNEKLFF. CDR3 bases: TGTGCCAGCAGCGAGGGGACAACTAATGAAAAACTGTTTTTT.

The CDR3 is CASSPRMETDTEAFF. The CDR3 nucleotides read TGTGCCAGCTCACCACGGATGGAAACGGACACTGAAGCTTTCTTT. The rearrangement joins TRBV18 to TRBJ1-1; D not resolved. The germline V and J ends were trimmed by 1 base and 3 bases, with 12 bases remaining between them. CDR1 is KGHSH and CDR2 is LQKENI in the germline V gene. The CDR3 runs to 15 residues.

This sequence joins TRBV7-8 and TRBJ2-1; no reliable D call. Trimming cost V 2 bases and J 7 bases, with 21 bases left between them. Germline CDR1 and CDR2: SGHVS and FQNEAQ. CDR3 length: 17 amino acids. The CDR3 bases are TGTGCCAGCAGCTTAATCGGGCAGGTGAACATGGCAAATGAGCAGTTCTTC. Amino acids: CASSLIGQVNMANEQFF.

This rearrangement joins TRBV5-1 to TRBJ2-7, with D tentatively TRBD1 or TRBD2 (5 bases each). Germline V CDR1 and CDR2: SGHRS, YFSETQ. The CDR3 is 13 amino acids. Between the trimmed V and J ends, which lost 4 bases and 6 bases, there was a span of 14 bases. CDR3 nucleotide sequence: TGCGCCAGCAGCGAGGGACGACTTGGCGAGCAGTACTTC. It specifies CASSEGRLGEQYF.

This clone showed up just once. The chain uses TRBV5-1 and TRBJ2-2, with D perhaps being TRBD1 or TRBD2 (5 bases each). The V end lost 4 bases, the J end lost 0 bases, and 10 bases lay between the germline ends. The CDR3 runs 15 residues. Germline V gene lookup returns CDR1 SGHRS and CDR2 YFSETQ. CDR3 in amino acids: CASSRDPTNTGELFF. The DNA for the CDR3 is TGCGCCAGCAGCCGGGACCCCACGAACACCGGGGAGCTGTTTTTT.

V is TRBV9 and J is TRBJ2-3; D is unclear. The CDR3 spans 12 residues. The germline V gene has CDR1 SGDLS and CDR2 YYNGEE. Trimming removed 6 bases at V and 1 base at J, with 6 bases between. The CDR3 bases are TGTGCCAGCAACTCCCGCACAGATACGCAGTATTTT. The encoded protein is CASNSRTDTQYF.

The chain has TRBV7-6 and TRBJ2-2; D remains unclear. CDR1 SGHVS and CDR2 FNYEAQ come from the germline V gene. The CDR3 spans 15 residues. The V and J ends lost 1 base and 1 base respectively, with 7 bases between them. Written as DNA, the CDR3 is TGTGCCAGCAGCTTAGTAGGTGGGAACACCGGGGAGCTGTTTTTT. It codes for CASSLVGGNTGELFF.